This T cell receptor (beta chain) was observed in a study of T-cell reconstitution after alpha-beta-depleted transplantation in children. V was clipped by 8 bases and J by 7 bases; unmatched bases: 2. The CDR3 is 11 amino acids. Germline V gives CDR1 MDHEN, CDR2 SYDVKM. The sample holds many counts of this clonotype. Unique molecular identifiers tagged the TCRbeta library. Each CDR3 protein gets one entry after TCRdb re-called the PCR reads with MiXCR. Among roughly 180,000 distinct CDR3 sequences listed, about 15% were seen once. This chain joins TRBV28 and TRBJ2-4; 7 nucleotides agree with TRBD2. The sequence was obtained from a human donor who donated a stem cell graft to a child with acute lymphoblastic leukemia. This specimen consisted of PBMCs from the stem cell graft donor, obtained from the stem cell graft. CDR3 DNA: TGTGCCAGCCGGGGAGGGAACATTCAGTACTTC. This codes for CASRGGNIQYF. Combining the CDR3 with reference TRBV28 and TRBJ2-4 gives the whole variable domain DVKVTQSSRYLVKRTGEKVFLECVQDMDHENMFWYRQDPGLGLRLIYFSYDVKMKEKGDIPEGYSVSREKKERFSLILESASTNQTSMYLCASRGGNIQYFGAGTRLSVL.